These 20 T cell receptor beta chains came from one sample sequenced in a study of identical twins. TCRdb re-derived calls from the 5' RACE reads in MiXCR, one entry per CDR3 protein. Here the sample spans 450,000 to 650,000 distinct CDR3 sequences, approximately 10% being singletons. This sample also belongs to another study, concerning yellow fever vaccine responses in identical twins.

Sample: PBMCs. These receptor sequences come from a woman aged 18-29 years in good health.

The chain has TRBV10-2 and TRBJ2-7, with D perhaps TRBD1 (6 bases). Trimming took 6 bases from V and 2 from J, leaving 17 bases between them. Germline V gene data show CDR1 as WSHSY and CDR2 as SAAADI. This CDR3 comprises 15 residues. The CDR3 DNA reads as TGCGCCAGCAGCCCCGAGGGCAGGGGTACCTACGAGCAGTACTTC. Its translation: CASSPEGRGTYEQYF.

This clonotype was detected ten times or more. The chain has TRBV12-3 or TRBV12-4 and TRBJ1-6; possible D gene TRBD1, 5 bases. The length of the CDR3 is 13 residues. V lost 1 base to trimming and J lost 9 bases, with 7 bases between them. CDR3 coding DNA: TGTGCCAGCAGTTTAGGGGGGGTTTCACCCCTCCACTTT. This gives the protein CASSLGGVSPLHF.

This clonotype appeared many times. This chain links TRBV29-1 with TRBJ2-3; no clear D gene. The V end was cut by 5 bases, the J end by 3 bases, with 9 bases between. Germline V gene lookup returns CDR1 SQVTM and CDR2 ANQGSEA. There are 12 residues in the CDR3. CDR3 sequence: CSVPTRTDTQYF. DNA for the CDR3: TGCAGCGTTCCCACGAGGACAGATACGCAGTATTTT.

This clonotype was recorded at least ten times. This chain links TRBV19 with TRBJ2-7; tentative D call: TRBD1 (6 bases). The CDR3 contains 15 residues. The V and J ends lost 4 bases and 3 bases respectively, with 16 bases between them. The V gene's germline CDR1 is LNHDA and CDR2 SQIVND (reference sequence). CDR3 in amino acids: CASSNPRGYGYEQYF. The CDR3 DNA is TGTGCCAGTAGTAACCCGAGGGGGTATGGCTACGAGCAGTACTTC.

This clonotype was observed at least ten times. The V call is TRBV6-2 or TRBV6-3, the J call TRBJ2-7; weak D call: TRBD1 (6 bases). The CDR3 has 17 amino acids. The V gene's germline CDR1 is MNHEY and CDR2 SVGEGT. Between the trimmed V and J ends, which lost 2 bases and 3 bases, there was a span of 20 bases. The CDR3 loop reads CASSYDRSTGGNYEQYF. The CDR3 bases are TGTGCCAGCAGTTACGACAGGTCGACCGGTGGGAACTACGAGCAGTACTTC.

This clonotype was seen repeatedly, ten times or more. The CDR3 DNA reads TGCGCCAGCAGCTTGGAGGTGAACACTGAAGCTTTCTTT. Protein product: CASSLEVNTEAFF. The genes are TRBV5-1 and TRBJ1-1; no firm D call. CDR1 and CDR2 (germline): SGHRS, YFSETQ. V shed 0 bases and J shed 0 bases, with 3 bases lying between them. This CDR3 has 13 residues.

This clonotype was recorded a few times. The J gene is TRBJ2-5, the V gene TRBV2; TRBD1 might be the D (6 bases). This CDR3 contains 16 residues. Trimming took 7 bases from V and 4 from J, leaving 22 bases between them. Germline CDR1 SNHLY, CDR2 FYNNEI. The DNA of the CDR3 is TGTGCCAGCAAGCCAGACATAACAGGGATCGGAGAGACCCAGTACTTC. Translating it yields CASKPDITGIGETQYF.

V and J are TRBV20-1 and TRBJ1-2; D uncertain. Germline lookup yields CDR1 DFQATT and CDR2 SNEGSKA (reference sequence). The germline V and J ends were trimmed by 4 bases and 0 bases, with 3 bases remaining between them. This CDR3 contains 11 residues. The CDR3 bases are TGCAGTGCTAATTCTAACTATGGCTACACCTTC. Its translation is CSANSNYGYTF.

This clonotype showed up many times. CDR3 protein: CSVRIGDQPQHF. CDR3 DNA sequence: TGCAGCGTTCGTATAGGGGATCAGCCCCAGCATTTT. This rearrangement joins TRBV29-1 to TRBJ1-5, with D possibly being TRBD1 (5 bases). CDR1 and CDR2 from the germline V gene are SQVTM and ANQGSEA. Trimming removed 5 bases from V and 5 bases from J, with 10 bases in between. The CDR3 runs to 12 residues.

This clonotype was found many times. The J gene is TRBJ2-1, the V gene TRBV6-4; 11 bases fit TRBD2. Germline lookup yields CDR1 MRHNA and CDR2 SNTAGT. The CDR3 covers 15 residues. The ends lost 6 bases at V and 7 bases at J; junction bases unmatched: 8. The CDR3 DNA is TGTGCCAGCAGCTTTAGCGGGGGGGCTTCAAATGAGCAGTTCTTC. It is translated as CASSFSGGASNEQFF.

This clonotype was counted at least ten times. The V call is TRBV13, the J call TRBJ1-4, with no clear D. From germline, CDR1 is PRHDT and CDR2 FYEKMQ (reference sequence). V was shortened by 3 bases and J by 5 bases, with 10 bases between the two germline ends. CDR3 size: 14 residues. CDR3 in DNA: TGTGCCAGCAGCTTTTCCACCGCAAATGAAAAACTGTTTTTT. It codes for CASSFSTANEKLFF.

This clonotype was recorded many times. V gene TRBV5-1 combines with J gene TRBJ1-6, with D hard to call. The germline V gene has CDR1 SGHRS and CDR2 YFSETQ. The length of the CDR3 is 15 residues. Trimming removed 1 base at V and 7 bases at J, with 12 bases between. This CDR3 reads CASSLSGEWNSPLHF. In DNA form, the CDR3 reads TGCGCCAGCAGCTTGTCAGGAGAGTGGAATTCACCCCTCCACTTT.

This clonotype appeared a few times. The chain carries TRBV28 and TRBJ2-2; no reliable D call. This CDR3 is built from 15 residues. With 10 bases removed from V and 6 bases from J, the gap between germline ends came to 21 bases. The V gene's germline CDR1 is MDHEN and CDR2 SYDVKM. The CDR3: CATETRNGHPGELFF. The CDR3 DNA sequence: TGTGCCACCGAAACCAGGAACGGCCACCCCGGGGAGCTGTTTTTT. Full variable domain (outside the CDR3, taken from reference TRBV28 and TRBJ2-2): DVKVTQSSRYLVKRTGEKVFLECVQDMDHENMFWYRQDPGLGLRLIYFSYDVKMKEKGDIPEGYSVSREKKERFSLILESASTNQTSMYLCATETRNGHPGELFFGEGSRLTVL.

This clonotype came up a few times. CDR3 sequence: CASGPNYGTDTGELFF. The DNA of the CDR3 is TGTGCTAGTGGTCCGAACTACGGGACAGACACCGGGGAGCTGTTTTTT. V usage is TRBV12-5 and J usage is TRBJ2-2; TRBD1 agrees at 7 bases. The J segment lost 3 bases and the V segment lost 5 bases, leaving 9 bases of the junction unmatched. Germline loops: CDR1 LGHNT, CDR2 FRNRAP. The length of the CDR3 is 16 residues.

V and J are TRBV3-1 and TRBJ2-7; maybe TRBD2 (6 bases). CDR1 is LGHDT, CDR2 YNNKEL, per germline (reference sequence). The V end was cut by 5 bases, the J end by 1 base, with 15 bases between. This CDR3 has 15 residues. CDR3 region: CASSAGLTESYEQYF. DNA of the CDR3: TGTGCCAGCAGCGCCGGACTAACGGAATCCTACGAGCAGTACTTC.

The V gene is TRBV30, the J gene TRBJ1-1; TRBD1 is a possible D gene (6 bases). Germline CDR1 reads GTSNPN; CDR2 reads SVGIG (reference sequence). Between the trimmed V and J ends, which lost 1 base and 11 bases, there was a span of 14 bases. There are 12 residues in the CDR3. CDR3 amino acids: CAWSGGRGQAFF. In DNA, the CDR3 is TGTGCCTGGAGTGGGGGCAGGGGCCAGGCTTTCTTT.

This clonotype was detected a few times. V gene TRBV6-2 or TRBV6-3 combines with J gene TRBJ2-7; D unclear. This CDR3 spans 12 amino acids. Per germline, CDR1 MNHEY and CDR2 SVGEGT. Trimming shortened V by 5 bases and J by 2 bases, and 7 bases separated the two germline ends. The CDR3 spells CASSIVTYEQYF. In nucleotides, the CDR3 is TGTGCCAGCAGTATCGTAACCTACGAGCAGTACTTC.

As to this clonotype: Lacking the conserved final phenylalanine or tryptophan, this CDR3 likely reflects a read error. The chain uses TRBV10-3 and TRBJ2-5; TRBD1 agrees at 7 bases. Germline lookup yields CDR1 ENHRY and CDR2 SYGVKD. CDR3 length: 16 amino acids. V was pared by 2 bases and J by 4 bases, with 10 bases of the junction left unmatched. The CDR3 loop reads CAISESGQAGRETQYL. The CDR3 DNA reads as TGTGCCATCAGTGAGAGTGGACAGGCTGGGAGAGAGACCCAGTACTTG.

The gene calls are TRBV29-1 and TRBJ2-1, with 7 bases lining up with TRBD2. The CDR3 runs to 14 residues. With V trimmed by 2 bases and J by 2 bases, 3 bases remained unmatched. The germline V gene encodes CDR1 SQVTM and CDR2 ANQGSEA. CDR3 nucleotides: TGCAGCGTTGAACCTCGGGAGGCCTACAATGAGCAGTTCTTC. As protein: CSVEPREAYNEQFF.

V is TRBV29-1 and J is TRBJ2-7; unclear D gene. V lost 7 bases and J lost 4, with 20 bases in between. CDR1 and CDR2 (germline): SQVTM, ANQGSEA. This CDR3 is built from 14 residues. CDR3 loop: CSASVGLTGYEQYF. As DNA, the CDR3 is TGCAGCGCCAGTGTGGGCCTAACGGGTTACGAGCAGTACTTC.